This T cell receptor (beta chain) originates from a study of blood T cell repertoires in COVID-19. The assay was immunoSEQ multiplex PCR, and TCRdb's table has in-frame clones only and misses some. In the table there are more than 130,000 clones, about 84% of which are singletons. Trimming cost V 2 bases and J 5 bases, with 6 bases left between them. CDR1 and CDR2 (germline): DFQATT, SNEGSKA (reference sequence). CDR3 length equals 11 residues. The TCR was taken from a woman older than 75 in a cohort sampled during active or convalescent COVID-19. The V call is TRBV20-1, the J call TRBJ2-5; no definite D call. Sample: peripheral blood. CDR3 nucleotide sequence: TGCAGTGCTAGACCTGTTGAGACCCAGTACTTC. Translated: CSARPVETQYF.